A selection of T cell receptor beta chains follows, all from one sample in a study of cytomegalovirus exposure and HLA in healthy donors. Assay used: immunoSEQ multiplex PCR; TCRdb lists only in-frame clones, some missing. The data show 110,000 or so clones, over 60% seen once. Material for sequencing was PBMCs. These receptors were collected from a man younger than 30 in good health and CMV-seropositive. CDR3s include the opening cysteine and the closing phenylalanine or tryptophan. Fields, in order: CDR3 protein, CDR3 DNA, J gene, clone size, V gene, D gene. The D gene is left open where the match is weak. Expanded clones are given a class, and other clones once, few, many or no size at all.

CDR3 protein: CASSFSGGNTGELFF
CDR3 DNA: TGTGCCAGCAGTTTTAGCGGGGGGAACACCGGGGAGCTGTTTTTT
J gene: TRBJ2-2
clone size: -
V gene: TRBV27
D gene: TRBD2

CDR3 protein: CASSDGGSYNSPLHF
CDR3 DNA: TGTGCCAGCAGCGACGGGGGTAGCTATAATTCACCCCTCCACTTT
J gene: TRBJ1-6
clone size: few
V gene: TRBV9
D gene: -

CDR3 protein: CATSPDTSDIGTQYF
CDR3 DNA: TGTGCCACCAGCCCAGACACGAGTGACATAGGGACCCAGTACTTC
J gene: TRBJ2-5
clone size: -
V gene: TRBV15
D gene: -

CDR3 protein: CATSRAGYNEQFF
CDR3 DNA: TGTGCCACCAGCAGAGCAGGGTACAATGAGCAGTTCTTC
J gene: TRBJ2-1
clone size: -
V gene: TRBV15
D gene: -

CDR3 protein: CASSLGLGPNTEAFF
CDR3 DNA: TGCGCCAGCAGCTTGGGTCTGGGGCCGAACACTGAAGCTTTCTTT
J gene: TRBJ1-1
clone size: -
V gene: TRBV5-1
D gene: -

CDR3 protein: CATTSGRTDTQYF
CDR3 DNA: TGTGCCACCACCTCCGGGAGGACAGATACGCAGTATTTT
J gene: TRBJ2-3
clone size: -
V gene: TRBV25-1
D gene: TRBD2

CDR3 protein: CASSTGGTSSYEQYF
CDR3 DNA: TGTGCCAGTAGTACGGGGGGGACATCCTCCTACGAGCAGTACTTC
J gene: TRBJ2-7
clone size: once
V gene: TRBV19
D gene: TRBD2

CDR3 protein: CASSKKGQPYGYTF
CDR3 DNA: TGTGCCAGCAGCAAAAAGGGACAGCCCTATGGCTACACCTTC
J gene: TRBJ1-2
clone size: -
V gene: TRBV21-1
D gene: -

CDR3 protein: CASSYRDSSYGYTF
CDR3 DNA: TGTGCCAGCAGTTACCGGGACAGCTCCTATGGCTACACCTTC
J gene: TRBJ1-2
clone size: few
V gene: TRBV6-6
D gene: TRBD1

CDR3 protein: CASSIRGSGEAFF
CDR3 DNA: TGTGCCAGTAGTATTAGGGGCTCGGGTGAAGCTTTCTTT
J gene: TRBJ1-1
clone size: -
V gene: TRBV19
D gene: -

CDR3 protein: CASSDGGGGLEAQYF
CDR3 DNA: TGTGCCAGCAGTGACGGAGGGGGGGGGCTCGAGGCGCAGTATTTT
J gene: TRBJ2-3
clone size: -
V gene: TRBV6-4
D gene: -

CDR3 protein: CASSRTGGNGETQYF
CDR3 DNA: TGCGCCAGCAGTCGGACAGGGGGCAACGGGGAGACCCAGTACTTC
J gene: TRBJ2-5
clone size: -
V gene: TRBV5-1
D gene: TRBD1

CDR3 protein: CASSPRQGLYEKLFF
CDR3 DNA: TGTGCCAGCAGCCCAAGACAGGGGTTGTACGAAAAACTGTTTTTT
J gene: TRBJ1-4
clone size: -
V gene: TRBV9
D gene: TRBD1

CDR3 protein: CASSYGGSVYNSPLHF
CDR3 DNA: TGTGCCAGCAGTTACGGGGGGAGCGTCTATAATTCACCCCTCCACTTT
J gene: TRBJ1-6
clone size: -
V gene: TRBV6-5
D gene: -

CDR3 protein: CASSQFVLSYEQYF
CDR3 DNA: TGTGCCAGCAGCCAATTTGTACTCTCCTACGAGCAGTACTTC
J gene: TRBJ2-7
clone size: -
V gene: TRBV14
D gene: -

CDR3 protein: CASTPRDRGNSPLHF
CDR3 DNA: TGTGCCAGCACCCCCAGGGACAGGGGAAATTCACCCCTCCACTTT
J gene: TRBJ1-6
clone size: few
V gene: TRBV28
D gene: TRBD1

CDR3 protein: CASSFPRRTRLDSQETQYF
CDR3 DNA: TGTGCCAGCAGTTTCCCCCGCCGGACTAGACTTGATAGCCAAGAGACCCAGTACTTC
J gene: TRBJ2-5
clone size: -
V gene: TRBV28
D gene: TRBD2

CDR3 protein: CASSPPDGGGVADTQYF
CDR3 DNA: TGTGCCAGCAGCCCGCCTGATGGCGGGGGGGTGGCAGATACGCAGTATTTT
J gene: TRBJ2-3
clone size: once
V gene: TRBV14
D gene: TRBD2

CDR3 protein: CASSSSRVSSYEQYF
CDR3 DNA: TGCGCCAGCAGCTCATCTCGGGTCAGCTCCTACGAGCAGTACTTC
J gene: TRBJ2-7
clone size: -
V gene: TRBV5-1
D gene: -

CDR3 protein: CASSQVHSGTSFNEQFF
CDR3 DNA: TGTGCCAGCAGCCAAGTCCACTCCGGGACTAGCTTCAATGAGCAGTTCTTC
J gene: TRBJ2-1
clone size: -
V gene: TRBV4-2
D gene: TRBD2

CDR3 protein: CASSSSDRGHRNEKLFF
CDR3 DNA: TGTGCCAGCAGCTCCTCGGACAGGGGACACCGTAATGAAAAACTGTTTTTT
J gene: TRBJ1-4
clone size: once
V gene: TRBV7-9
D gene: TRBD1

CDR3 protein: CASSAGFAEAFF
CDR3 DNA: TGTGCCAGCAGCGCAGGTTTCGCTGAAGCTTTCTTT
J gene: TRBJ1-1
clone size: -
V gene: TRBV9
D gene: -

CDR3 protein: CASSGGTVANNSPLHF
CDR3 DNA: TGTGCCAGCAGCGGCGGGACAGTCGCAAATAATTCACCCCTCCACTTT
J gene: TRBJ1-6
clone size: -
V gene: TRBV5-6
D gene: TRBD1

CDR3 protein: CASSFSSNEQFF
CDR3 DNA: TGCGCCAGCAGCTTCTCTAGCAATGAGCAGTTCTTC
J gene: TRBJ2-1
clone size: -
V gene: TRBV5-1
D gene: -

CDR3 protein: CASSDRDRGNYGYTF
CDR3 DNA: TGTGCCAGCAGTGATCGGGACAGGGGGAACTATGGCTACACCTTC
J gene: TRBJ1-2
clone size: -
V gene: TRBV6-1
D gene: TRBD1

CDR3 protein: CASSPGLTDTQYF
CDR3 DNA: TGTGCCAGCTCCCCAGGGCTGACAGATACGCAGTATTTT
J gene: TRBJ2-3
clone size: -
V gene: TRBV18
D gene: -

CDR3 protein: CASSSPAGMNTEAFF
CDR3 DNA: TGTGCCAGCAGTTCCCCGGCGGGCATGAACACTGAAGCTTTCTTT
J gene: TRBJ1-1
clone size: -
V gene: TRBV6-5
D gene: -

CDR3 protein: CASSLSVSQETQYF
CDR3 DNA: TGTGCCAGCAGCTTATCGGTTTCCCAAGAGACCCAGTACTTC
J gene: TRBJ2-5
clone size: few
V gene: TRBV7-9
D gene: -

CDR3 protein: CASSFAHHPGQAVLTWDTIYF
CDR3 DNA: TGTGCCAGCAGTTTTGCCCACCATCCCGGACAGGCTGTATTAACTTGGGACACCATATATTTT
J gene: TRBJ1-3
clone size: -
V gene: TRBV28
D gene: TRBD1

CDR3 protein: CASSYETGAGYTF
CDR3 DNA: TGTGCCAGCAGTTACGAGACAGGGGCTGGCTACACCTTC
J gene: TRBJ1-2
clone size: -
V gene: TRBV6-5
D gene: TRBD1

CDR3 protein: CASSVGPDREETQYF
CDR3 DNA: TGTGCCAGCAGCGTAGGCCCCGACAGAGAAGAGACCCAGTACTTC
J gene: TRBJ2-5
clone size: -
V gene: TRBV9
D gene: -

CDR3 protein: CASSWTIQETQYF
CDR3 DNA: TGTGCCAGCAGCTGGACTATACAAGAGACCCAGTACTTC
J gene: TRBJ2-5
clone size: -
V gene: TRBV7-2
D gene: -

CDR3 protein: CAISALGATLNTEAFF
CDR3 DNA: TGTGCCATCAGCGCTTTGGGGGCGACCTTGAACACTGAAGCTTTCTTT
J gene: TRBJ1-1
clone size: -
V gene: TRBV10-3
D gene: -

CDR3 protein: CATSGGPGDEQFF
CDR3 DNA: TGTGCCACAAGCGGGGGCCCCGGGGATGAGCAGTTCTTC
J gene: TRBJ2-1
clone size: -
V gene: TRBV2
D gene: TRBD2

CDR3 protein: CASSEGALASGDDDEQFF
CDR3 DNA: TGTGCCAGCAGTGAAGGTGCTTTGGCTAGCGGGGACGACGATGAGCAGTTCTTC
J gene: TRBJ2-1
clone size: -
V gene: TRBV2
D gene: TRBD2

CDR3 protein: CAWSVSGGNQPQHF
CDR3 DNA: TGTGCCTGGAGTGTATCAGGGGGGAATCAGCCCCAGCATTTT
J gene: TRBJ1-5
clone size: -
V gene: TRBV30
D gene: TRBD1

CDR3 protein: CASSQDGGAGSYEQYF
CDR3 DNA: TGCGCCAGCAGCCAAGATGGGGGGGCGGGCTCCTACGAGCAGTACTTC
J gene: TRBJ2-7
clone size: -
V gene: TRBV4-1
D gene: -

CDR3 protein: CASSFDRGVAGQYF
CDR3 DNA: TGTGCCAGCAGTTTTGACAGGGGAGTGGCCGGGCAGTACTTC
J gene: TRBJ2-7
clone size: -
V gene: TRBV28
D gene: TRBD1

CDR3 protein: CASSERYDQETQYF
CDR3 DNA: TGTGCCAGCAGTGAGCGGTACGACCAAGAGACCCAGTACTTC
J gene: TRBJ2-5
clone size: -
V gene: TRBV6-1
D gene: -

CDR3 protein: CASSESGGAMSSRLEQYF
CDR3 DNA: TGTGCCAGCAGTGAAAGCGGGGGGGCGATGAGTTCTCGTCTCGAGCAGTACTTC
J gene: TRBJ2-7
clone size: -
V gene: TRBV6-1
D gene: TRBD2

CDR3 protein: CASSYASLVNSPLHF
CDR3 DNA: TGTGCCAGCAGTTACGCGTCTCTTGTTAATTCACCCCTCCACTTT
J gene: TRBJ1-6
clone size: -
V gene: TRBV6-5
D gene: -

CDR3 protein: CASSLAGGNSPLHF
CDR3 DNA: TGCGCCAGCAGCTTGGCAGGGGGGAATTCACCCCTCCACTTT
J gene: TRBJ1-6
clone size: -
V gene: TRBV5-1
D gene: TRBD1

CDR3 protein: CASSAVSTNEKLFF
CDR3 DNA: TGCGCCAGCAGTGCTGTGTCAACTAATGAAAAACTGTTTTTT
J gene: TRBJ1-4
clone size: -
V gene: TRBV10-2
D gene: -

CDR3 protein: CASRLDRQDPEAFF
CDR3 DNA: TGTGCAAGTCGCTTAGACCGACAGGATCCTGAAGCTTTCTTT
J gene: TRBJ1-1
clone size: -
V gene: TRBV12-2
D gene: -

CDR3 protein: CASSQGIPILAGVTDTQYF
CDR3 DNA: TGTGCCAGCAGCCAAGGGATACCTATACTAGCGGGGGTCACAGATACGCAGTATTTT
J gene: TRBJ2-3
clone size: once
V gene: TRBV4-2
D gene: TRBD2

CDR3 protein: CASSLAGHSGETQYF
CDR3 DNA: TGCGCCAGCAGCTTGGCGGGACACTCGGGAGAGACCCAGTACTTC
J gene: TRBJ2-5
clone size: -
V gene: TRBV5-1
D gene: -

CDR3 protein: CASSTGRLNTEAFF
CDR3 DNA: TGTGCCAGTAGTACCGGGAGATTGAACACTGAAGCTTTCTTT
J gene: TRBJ1-1
clone size: -
V gene: TRBV19
D gene: -

CDR3 protein: CSVSRDRGSSYNEQFF
CDR3 DNA: TGCAGCGTTAGCCGGGACAGGGGTAGCTCCTACAATGAGCAGTTCTTC
J gene: TRBJ2-1
clone size: -
V gene: TRBV29-1
D gene: TRBD1

CDR3 protein: CAISDSLAGTVGEQFF
CDR3 DNA: TGTGCCATCAGTGATTCGTTAGCGGGTACAGTGGGTGAGCAGTTCTTC
J gene: TRBJ2-1
clone size: -
V gene: TRBV10-3
D gene: TRBD2

CDR3 protein: CASSLAGRGAGHGYTF
CDR3 DNA: TGTGCCAGCAGCTTGGCCGGACGGGGGGCGGGGCATGGCTACACCTTC
J gene: TRBJ1-2
clone size: -
V gene: TRBV5-4
D gene: -

CDR3 protein: CASSPILGVRFYEQYF
CDR3 DNA: TGTGCCAGCAGCCCAATCTTAGGGGTGAGGTTCTACGAGCAGTACTTC
J gene: TRBJ2-7
clone size: -
V gene: TRBV7-6
D gene: -

CDR3 protein: CASSEEAGGSYEQYF
CDR3 DNA: TGTGCCAGCAGTGAAGAGGCAGGGGGCTCCTACGAGCAGTACTTC
J gene: TRBJ2-7
clone size: few
V gene: TRBV6-1
D gene: TRBD1